Below are 28 T cell receptor beta chains sequenced from a single sample in a study of blood T cell repertoires in COVID-19. Assay: immunoSEQ multiplex PCR; the TCRdb copy retains only in-frame clones and omits some. Of some 52,000 clones in the sample, just over 85% are singletons; the top ten hold 25% to 30%. The sample consisted of peripheral blood. Receptors originate from a human donor in a cohort sampled during active COVID-19.

The chain uses TRBV19 and TRBJ1-5, with 7 bases matching TRBD1. Per the germline V gene, CDR1 is LNHDA and CDR2 is SQIVND (reference sequence). CDR3 length equals 16 residues. After removal of 3 bases from V and 3 bases from J, the junction contained 8 bases not matched to a gene. The CDR3, as DNA: TGTGCCAGTAGTATCAGGGGGGCCGGCTACAATCAGCCCCAGCATTTT. As protein: CASSIRGAGYNQPQHF. Supplemented by reference TRBV19 and TRBJ1-5, the full variable domain reads DGGITQSPKYLFRKEGQNVTLSCEQNLNHDAMYWYRQDPGQGLRLIYYSQIVNDFQKGDIAEGYSVSREKKESFPLTVTSAQKNPTAFYLCASSIRGAGYNQPQHFGDGTRLSIL.

The rearrangement links TRBV28 to TRBJ1-2, with D maybe TRBD1 (5 bases). Germline CDR1 reads MDHEN; CDR2 reads SYDVKM. The V gene lost 6 bases and the J gene lost 6 bases, with 14 bases spanning the gap. The CDR3 is 13 residues long. The CDR3 DNA sequence: TGTGCCAGCAGCTACAGGTTCTCCAATGGCTACACCTTC. Translated, it gives CASSYRFSNGYTF.

The rearrangement uses TRBV24-1 and TRBJ2-3; 8 bases line up with TRBD2. Looked up from germline, CDR1 is KGHDR and CDR2 is SFDVKD. The junction had 4 bases not matched to a gene; V was cut back by 1 base and J by 2 bases. The CDR3 runs to 16 residues. The CDR3 bases are TGTGCCACCAGTGATTTTGTAGCGGGAAACACAGATACGCAGTATTTT. Its protein is CATSDFVAGNTDTQYF.

V is TRBV7-2 and J is TRBJ2-4; D uncertain. Looked up from germline, CDR1 is SGHTA and CDR2 is FQGNSA. Trimming pared 2 bases from V and 3 bases from J, leaving 8 bases between. The CDR3 sequence is 14 residues long. The CDR3 loop reads CASSLIIGKNIQYF. In DNA form, the CDR3 reads TGTGCCAGCAGCTTAATAATCGGCAAAAACATTCAGTACTTC.

V is TRBV11-2 and J is TRBJ2-5, with unresolved D. This CDR3 contains 13 residues. V was cut by 4 bases and J by 0 bases, with 6 bases left in between. Germline assignment: CDR1 SGHAT and CDR2 FQNNGV. The CDR3 DNA reads TGTGCCAGCAGCTCCGCGTACCAAGAGACCCAGTACTTC. Its protein product is CASSSAYQETQYF.

This clone was found a few times. The V and J genes are TRBV19 and TRBJ2-7; 11 bases align to TRBD2. Germline CDR1 LNHDA, CDR2 SQIVND (reference sequence). This CDR3 region has 14 residues. The trim removed 5 bases at V and 6 bases at J, leaving 6 bases unmatched. CDR3 DNA sequence: TGTGCCAGTAGTTTCGGACTAGCGGGCGGCGAGCAGTACTTC. Translated, it gives CASSFGLAGGEQYF.

The V gene is TRBV28, the J gene TRBJ1-5; D uncertain. Germline CDR1 is MDHEN and CDR2 is SYDVKM. The ends were cut back, 1 base at V and 3 bases at J, with 10 bases in the middle. CDR3 length equals 15 residues. This CDR3 is CASSLYRLNNQPQHF. CDR3 DNA: TGTGCCAGCAGTTTATATAGACTTAACAATCAGCCCCAGCATTTT.

The rearrangement joins TRBV7-3 to TRBJ2-3; no clear D. Trimming left V 1 base short and J 3 bases short, with 14 bases between. The CDR3 has 16 residues. CDR1 is SGHTA, CDR2 FQGTGA, per germline. In nucleotides, the CDR3 is TGTGCCAGCAGCTTAAAGAGGAACCTTGAAACAGATACGCAGTATTTT. It encodes CASSLKRNLETDTQYF. Complete variable domain (other parts from reference TRBV7-3 and TRBJ2-3): GAGVSQTPSNKVTEKGKYVELRCDPISGHTALYWYRQSLGQGPEFLIYFQGTGAADDSGLPNDRFFAVRPEGSVSTLKIQRTERGDSAVYLCASSLKRNLETDTQYFGPGTRLTVL.

The rearrangement joins TRBV25-1 to TRBJ2-1, with 10 positions matching TRBD2. V lost 4 bases and J lost 8; bases outside the gene matches: 14. CDR1 is MGHDK, CDR2 SYGVNS, per germline. CDR3 size: 17 residues. The chain's CDR3 is CASSGPFLLAGVDEQFF. The CDR3 DNA follows: TGTGCCAGCAGTGGCCCCTTTCTCCTAGCGGGAGTAGATGAGCAGTTCTTC.

The rearrangement joins TRBV10-3 to TRBJ2-1; D might be TRBD1 (7 bases). V was pared by 4 bases and J by 9 bases, with 25 bases between. This CDR3 has 17 amino acids. The V gene's germline CDR1 is ENHRY and CDR2 SYGVKD. The chain's CDR3 is CAISAPTGTLVGGEQFF. The CDR3 nucleotides read TGTGCCATCAGTGCCCCGACAGGGACCCTGGTGGGGGGTGAGCAGTTCTTC.

This clone was counted between two and nine times. This rearrangement joins TRBV7-3 to TRBJ1-6, with 7 bases aligning to TRBD1. V trimming: 5 bases; J trimming: 6 bases; junction bases outside the gene matches: 7. Germline assignment: CDR1 SGHTA and CDR2 FQGTGA. The CDR3 is 15 amino acids. DNA for the CDR3: TGTGCCAGCAGCATGACGGGACAGATTAATTCACCCCTCCACTTT. It is translated as CASSMTGQINSPLHF.

This clone has only a few counts. This chain joins TRBV6-5 and TRBJ1-5; D gene unclear. CDR1 MNHEY and CDR2 SVGAGI come from the germline V gene. The length of the CDR3 is 14 residues. The V and J ends lost 4 bases and 6 bases respectively, with 13 bases between them. CDR3 bases: TGTGCCAGCAGTTCCGGCTGGGCCACTCAGCCCCAGCATTTT. Protein sequence: CASSSGWATQPQHF.

This clone was seen a single time. The chain links TRBV30 to TRBJ2-3; TRBD2 might be the D (7 bases). CDR3 length equals 16 residues. Germline CDR1 is GTSNPN and CDR2 is SVGIG (reference sequence). The V end lost 2 bases, the J end lost 0 bases, and 15 bases lay between the germline ends. The CDR3 nucleotides read TGTGCCTGGAGTCGGGGGCTAGCGGTTAGCACAGATACGCAGTATTTT. It encodes CAWSRGLAVSTDTQYF.

This clone was recorded once. J is TRBJ2-7 and V is TRBV5-1; D might be TRBD1 (6 bases). Germline CDR1 and CDR2: SGHRS and YFSETQ. CDR3 size: 15 residues. Trimming pared 1 base from V and 4 bases from J, leaving 15 bases between. The DNA for the CDR3 is TGCGCCAGCAGCTTGAGCTCAGGGGTTTCGTACGAGCAGTACTTC. Protein product: CASSLSSGVSYEQYF.

The genes are TRBV7-2 and TRBJ1-2; D gene uncertain. V gave up 0 bases and J gave up 4 bases, with 12 bases separating them. This CDR3 region has 15 residues. Germline values: CDR1 SGHTA, CDR2 FQGNSA. Here the CDR3 DNA reads TGTGCCAGCAGCTTAGCAAAGAACACCCTCTATGGCTACACCTTC. This codes for CASSLAKNTLYGYTF.

The chain employs TRBV2 and TRBJ2-7; TRBD2 aligns across 7 bases. The CDR3 spans 13 residues. Germline loops: CDR1 SNHLY, CDR2 FYNNEI. Unmatched junction bases numbered 6, after V lost 3 bases and J lost 7 bases. CDR3 protein: CASSDGWEGEQYF. CDR3 coding DNA: TGTGCCAGCAGTGATGGGTGGGAGGGTGAGCAGTACTTC.

The gene calls are TRBV19 and TRBJ2-2; TRBD2 might be the D (7 bases). Trimming stripped 11 bases from V and 6 bases from J, with 19 bases between. The CDR3 is made up of 14 amino acids. Germline CDR1 reads LNHDA; CDR2 reads SQIVND (reference sequence). CDR3 protein: CASRGPPGAGELFF. In nucleotides, the CDR3 is TGTGCCTCGCGGGGGCCCCCTGGAGCCGGGGAGCTGTTTTTT.

The rearrangement links TRBV19 to TRBJ1-3; a weak D match, TRBD1 (5 bases). CDR1 is LNHDA, CDR2 SQIVND, per germline (reference sequence). Deletions cut 9 bases from V and 1 base from J, with 16 bases between. The CDR3 runs to 15 residues. The CDR3 reads CASGHAGRSGNTIYF. The CDR3 DNA is TGTGCCAGCGGACACGCCGGTAGGTCTGGAAACACCATATATTTT.

The chain recombines TRBV13 with TRBJ1-2, with D maybe TRBD1 (6 bases). The CDR3 length is 15 residues. V was pared by 4 bases and J by 7 bases, with 19 bases between. Germline V gives CDR1 PRHDT, CDR2 FYEKMQ (reference sequence). CDR3 in amino acids: CASSSTGFLAVGYTF. DNA of the CDR3: TGTGCCAGCAGCTCTACAGGGTTCCTTGCGGTTGGCTACACCTTC.

This sequence joins TRBV15 and TRBJ1-6; D is perhaps TRBD1 (5 bases). CDR3 length: 14 amino acids. Germline lookup yields CDR1 LNHNV and CDR2 YYDKDF (reference sequence). With 4 bases removed from V and 10 bases from J, the gap between germline ends came to 14 bases. CDR3 nucleotide sequence: TGTGCCACCAGCATGGGGGGTATTGGATCACCCCTCCACTTT. As protein: CATSMGGIGSPLHF.

This clone has only one observation. The chain joins TRBV3-1 (or the pseudogene TRBV3-2) to TRBJ1-5, with D possibly matching TRBD1 (5 bases). The CDR3 covers 15 residues. V was cut by 1 base and J by 7 bases, with 14 bases left in between. Germline V gene lookup returns CDR1 LGHDT and CDR2 YNNKEL (reference sequence). Here the CDR3 reads CASSQGLAGWQPQHF. CDR3 DNA sequence: TGTGCCAGCAGCCAAGGCTTGGCAGGGTGGCAGCCCCAGCATTTT.

There are a few counts of this clone. The chain is built from TRBV2 and TRBJ1-2, with 9 bases identical to TRBD1. The CDR3 is 15 residues long. Germline CDR1 SNHLY, CDR2 FYNNEI. V dropped 8 bases and J dropped 4; count of bases not matched to a gene: 11. The CDR3 protein is CASSRGGQGSYGYTF. The CDR3 DNA is TGTGCCAGCTCGCGCGGGGGACAGGGAAGCTATGGCTACACCTTC.

J is TRBJ1-1 and V is TRBV6-4, with a weak D call TRBD1 (5 bases). Germline V gene lookup returns CDR1 MRHNA and CDR2 SNTAGT. The CDR3 covers 13 residues. Trimming took 5 bases from V and 2 from J, leaving 9 bases between them. As DNA, the CDR3 is TGTGCCAGCAGTTCACAGGTTAACACTGAAGCTTTCTTT. Translating gives CASSSQVNTEAFF.

This chain connects TRBV7-2 to TRBJ2-3; a weak D match, TRBD2 (6 bases). The CDR3 is 15 residues long. The V gene lost 2 bases and the J gene lost 1 base, with 10 bases spanning the gap. Germline lookup yields CDR1 SGHTA and CDR2 FQGNSA. The DNA for the CDR3 is TGTGCCAGCAGCTTATACGCTAGCGGCACAGATACGCAGTATTTT. It specifies CASSLYASGTDTQYF.

The rearrangement links TRBV6-5 to TRBJ2-1; no definite D call. Per germline, CDR1 MNHEY and CDR2 SVGAGI. This CDR3 is built from 13 residues. V gave up 2 bases and J gave up 3 bases, with 5 bases separating them. The CDR3 loop is CASSYGLYNEQFF. In nucleotides, the CDR3 is TGTGCCAGCAGTTACGGCCTCTACAATGAGCAGTTCTTC.

The V and J genes are TRBV5-1 and TRBJ2-1; maybe TRBD2 (5 bases). CDR3 length: 15 residues. The V end lost 3 bases, the J end lost 1 base, and 11 bases lay between the germline ends. From germline, CDR1 is SGHRS and CDR2 YFSETQ. The CDR3 nucleotides are TGCGCCAGCAGCTCGGACTTAGGGTCCTACAATGAGCAGTTCTTC. This translates into CASSSDLGSYNEQFF. Filled out from reference TRBV5-1 and TRBJ2-1, the complete variable domain reads KAGVTQTPRYLIKTRGQQVTLSCSPISGHRSVSWYQQTPGQGLQFLFEYFSETQRNKGNFPGRFSGRQFSNSRSEMNVSTLELGDSALYLCASSSDLGSYNEQFFGPGTRLTVL.

The chain combines TRBV7-9 with TRBJ2-5, with TRBD2 matching 7 bases. The V segment lost 5 bases and the J segment 1 base; nucleotides outside the gene matches: 7. Germline CDR1 and CDR2: SEHNR and FQNEAQ (reference sequence). The CDR3 is made up of 15 amino acids. CDR3 DNA sequence: TGTGCCAGCAGCCGGGGGGTTCCGGTCCAAGAGACCCAGTACTTC. It translates to CASSRGVPVQETQYF.

V is TRBV7-3 and J is TRBJ1-2; D is unresolved. Germline V gives CDR1 SGHTA, CDR2 FQGTGA. The CDR3 spans 16 residues. V was clipped by 1 base and J by 7 bases, with 19 bases between them. DNA of the CDR3: TGTGCCAGCAGCTTAAAGGGTCGGGGAGCCCTTTTTGGCTACACCTTC. Amino acid sequence: CASSLKGRGALFGYTF.